One and the same sample provided the 19 T cell receptor beta chains below, sequenced in a study of shared clonotypes between healthy human individuals. The data were produced by immunoSEQ multiplex PCR, yet TCRdb's version contains in-frame clones alone and is incomplete. The sample shows around 430,000 clones, about 76% of them seen only once. The specimen was PBMCs. These receptors all stem from a woman aged 40-49 years in good health. Some clones in this sample may be carry-over from other donors' samples.

The chain uses TRBV5-8 and TRBJ2-7; D is perhaps TRBD1 (6 bases). V gave up 3 bases and J gave up 0 bases, with 13 bases separating them. The CDR3 consists of 15 residues. Germline-derived CDR1 and CDR2 are SGHTS and YDEGEE. CDR3 in amino acids: CASSSGHPSSYEQYF. In DNA, the CDR3 is TGTGCCAGCAGCTCGGGACACCCGAGCTCCTACGAGCAGTACTTC.

The genes are TRBV18 and TRBJ2-5; either TRBD1 or TRBD2 may fit D (5 bases each). Germline CDR1 and CDR2: KGHSH and LQKENI. V shed 2 bases and J shed 0 bases, with 10 bases lying between them. CDR3 length equals 15 residues. In DNA, the CDR3 is TGTGCCAGCTCACCAGGGACGGACTACCAAGAGACCCAGTACTTC. It specifies CASSPGTDYQETQYF.

This chain connects TRBV27 to TRBJ2-2; 7 nucleotides agree with TRBD2. Looked up from germline, CDR1 is MNHEY and CDR2 is SMNVEV (reference sequence). Losses at the gene ends were 2 bases for V and 0 bases for J; bases not matched to a gene: 3. This CDR3 contains 16 residues. DNA for the CDR3: TGTGCCAGCAGTTTAGAGGGGACTACGAACACCGGGGAGCTGTTTTTT. Its translation: CASSLEGTTNTGELFF.

This clone has a single count. The chain couples TRBV11-2 to TRBJ2-5; D gene ambiguous. Germline V gene lookup returns CDR1 SGHAT and CDR2 FQNNGV. Trimming removed 5 bases from V and 1 base from J, with 14 bases in between. The CDR3 totals 15 residues. CDR3 sequence: CASSPNPGAQETQYF. The CDR3 DNA reads TGTGCCAGCAGCCCTAACCCCGGAGCCCAAGAGACCCAGTACTTC.

The chain couples TRBV27 to TRBJ1-4, with D tentatively TRBD1 (6 bases). From germline, CDR1 is MNHEY and CDR2 SMNVEV (reference sequence). There are 17 residues in the CDR3. Trimming stripped 10 bases from V and 3 bases from J, with 24 bases between. The CDR3 region is CAISQGTPSVANEKLFF. As DNA, the CDR3 is TGTGCCATTTCCCAGGGGACCCCGAGCGTCGCTAATGAAAAACTGTTTTTT.

The CDR3 region is CASSSFAPQYF. The CDR3, as DNA: TGTGCCAGCAGCTCCTTTGCCCCGCAGTATTTT. The genes are TRBV28 and TRBJ2-3, with D uncertain. This CDR3 is built from 11 residues. In germline, CDR1 is MDHEN, CDR2 SYDVKM. V was cut by 6 bases and J by 10 bases, with 11 bases left in between. The whole variable domain, remainder taken from reference TRBV28 and TRBJ2-3, is DVKVTQSSRYLVKRTGEKVFLECVQDMDHENMFWYRQDPGLGLRLIYFSYDVKMKEKGDIPEGYSVSREKKERFSLILESASTNQTSMYLCASSSFAPQYFGPGTRLTVL.

The count of this clone is one. V and J are TRBV19 and TRBJ1-2, with D hard to call. Per the germline V gene, CDR1 is LNHDA and CDR2 is SQIVND (reference sequence). V shed 5 bases and J shed 6 bases, with 10 bases lying between them. This CDR3 contains 12 residues. CDR3 in DNA: TGTGCCAGTAGTTATGGGGAGGATGGCTACACCTTC. Translated: CASSYGEDGYTF.

V is TRBV5-1 and J is TRBJ1-1; perhaps TRBD1 as D (5 bases). V was clipped by 0 bases and J by 1 base, with 7 bases between them. CDR3 length: 14 amino acids. Germline V CDR1 and CDR2: SGHRS, YFSETQ. CDR3 loop: CASSLVRGNTEAFF. DNA for the CDR3: TGCGCCAGCAGCTTGGTAAGGGGGAACACTGAAGCTTTCTTT.

This chain links TRBV11-2 with TRBJ2-3; the match to TRBD1 covers 11 bases. The CDR3 contains 18 residues. V was pared by 5 bases and J by 4 bases, with 14 bases of the junction left unmatched. Per the germline V gene, CDR1 is SGHAT and CDR2 is FQNNGV. CDR3 DNA sequence: TGTGCCAGCAGCGGGCCAGAAGGACAGGGGGCTTTTTCAGATACGCAGTATTTT. The encoded protein is CASSGPEGQGAFSDTQYF.

This sequence joins TRBV7-6 and TRBJ1-4; 9 nucleotides align to TRBD1. With V trimmed by 5 bases and J by 5 bases, 3 bases remained unmatched. Germline CDR1 and CDR2: SGHVS and FNYEAQ. The CDR3 consists of 14 residues. In DNA form, the CDR3 reads TGTGCCAGCAGCCCCGGGACAGGGAATGAAAAACTGTTTTTT. It translates to CASSPGTGNEKLFF.

The chain has TRBV7-8 and TRBJ1-2; D perhaps matches TRBD1 (5 bases). CDR3 length equals 15 residues. The germline gives CDR1 SGHVS, CDR2 FQNEAQ. The ends were cut back, 7 bases at V and 5 bases at J, with 20 bases in the middle. In DNA, the CDR3 is TGTGCCAGCACCCTAAGCCCCGGGGGAGGGTATGGCTACACCTTC. Translated: CASTLSPGGGYGYTF.

The V and J genes are TRBV29-1 and TRBJ1-1; weak D call: TRBD1 (5 bases). The CDR3 consists of 13 residues. V lost 1 base and J 1 base, leaving 7 bases between the germline ends. Germline-derived CDR1 and CDR2 are SQVTM and ANQGSEA. For the CDR3, the DNA is TGCAGCGTTGAAGTTGGGGGGAACACTGAAGCTTTCTTT. Its protein product is CSVEVGGNTEAFF.

The chain has TRBV7-8 and TRBJ1-5; D remains ambiguous. V was clipped by 5 bases and J by 2 bases, with 10 bases between them. Germline CDR1 reads SGHVS; CDR2 reads FQNEAQ. The CDR3 loop spans 14 amino acids. Written as DNA, the CDR3 is TGTGCCAGCAGCCTAGGGATCCGCAATCAGCCCCAGCATTTT. Protein: CASSLGIRNQPQHF.

This clone was counted between two and nine times. J is TRBJ2-7 and V is TRBV4-3, with 9 bases fitting TRBD2. CDR3 length: 15 residues. The V and J ends lost 1 base and 4 bases, in that order; junction bases with no gene match: 5. Germline lookup yields CDR1 LGHNA and CDR2 YSLEER. The CDR3 DNA follows: TGCGCCAGCAGCCAAGTTACTAGCGGGCCTTACGAGCAGTACTTC. It specifies CASSQVTSGPYEQYF.

Within the sample, this clone is medium-sized (0.01 to 0.1%). This chain uses TRBV6-5 with TRBJ2-7; possibly TRBD2 for D (6 bases). The CDR3 has 13 amino acids. Looked up from germline, CDR1 is MNHEY and CDR2 is SVGAGI. V was cut by 6 bases and J by 3 bases, with 12 bases left in between. CDR3 residues: CASSLVGGYEQYF. CDR3 sequence (DNA): TGTGCCAGCAGCCTTGTGGGGGGCTACGAGCAGTACTTC.

This clone was picked up one time. V usage is TRBV28 and J usage is TRBJ2-7; perhaps D is TRBD1 or TRBD2 (5 bases each). Trimming took 3 bases from V and 2 from J, leaving 14 bases between them. Per the germline V gene, CDR1 is MDHEN and CDR2 is SYDVKM. The length of the CDR3 is 15 residues. The CDR3 DNA reads as TGTGCCAGCAGTTTGAGGGACCTCGTGACCTACGAGCAGTACTTC. Its protein product is CASSLRDLVTYEQYF. The whole variable domain, remainder taken from reference TRBV28 and TRBJ2-7, is DVKVTQSSRYLVKRTGEKVFLECVQDMDHENMFWYRQDPGLGLRLIYFSYDVKMKEKGDIPEGYSVSREKKERFSLILESASTNQTSMYLCASSLRDLVTYEQYFGPGTRLTVT.

As for this clone: This may come from a read error, since a much larger clone is one base off. The V gene is TRBV7-2, the J gene TRBJ2-3, with D uncertain. Germline V lookup: CDR1 SGHTA, CDR2 FQGNSA. CDR3 length: 12 residues. CDR3 region: CASSTITDTRYF. The CDR3 bases are TGTGCCAGCAGTACCATTACAGATACGCGGTATTTT.

The rearrangement uses TRBV7-2 and TRBJ2-2, with D uncertain. Trimming pared 2 bases from V and 4 bases from J, leaving 14 bases between. The germline CDR1 and CDR2 sequences are SGHTA and FQGNSA. This CDR3 has 16 residues. The CDR3, as DNA: TGTGCCAGCAGCTTATTTCTAGTAACTACCACCGGGGAGCTGTTTTTT. Its translation: CASSLFLVTTTGELFF.

This chain connects TRBV4-2 to TRBJ2-2; no clear D gene. The V gene lost 0 bases and the J gene lost 7 bases, with 12 bases spanning the gap. Germline CDR1 reads LGHNA; CDR2 reads YNFKEQ. The CDR3 spans 15 residues. CDR3 region: CASSQDLGTGGELFF. The CDR3 DNA sequence: TGTGCCAGCAGCCAAGATTTGGGAACCGGCGGGGAGCTGTTTTTT.